This TCR beta chain was obtained from a study of shared clonotypes between healthy human individuals. Method: immunoSEQ multiplex PCR; TCRdb's copy keeps in-frame clones and lacks some. The sample consists of roughly 2.5 million clones, around nine tenths of them appearing once. This CDR3 has 16 amino acids. V lost 2 bases, J lost 3 bases, and 4 bases stayed unmatched. CDR1 SGHRS and CDR2 YFSETQ come from the germline V gene. Turning to this clone: This sample includes further DNA sequences coding for the same CDR3.

The sample taken for sequencing was naive CD4+ T cells sorted from blood. Subset given: CD45RA+ positively selected. The chain combines TRBV5-1 with TRBJ2-2; TRBD1 agrees at 10 bases. The clonotype was recovered from a man younger than 35 in good health. The CDR3 DNA sequence: TGCGCCAGCAGCTTAATCGGGACAGGGGACACCGGGGAGCTGTTTTTT. It encodes CASSLIGTGDTGELFF.